This T cell receptor beta chain was documented in a study of T cell responses to AZD1222 COVID-19 vaccine. Study-wide context: Second-dose schedules of about 4 or about 12 weeks were combined. Study conclusions and caveats: CD4 TCRs associated with vaccination spanned spike, dominating at 160-218 and 743-854. Mostly white British, mostly female donors; authors suggested clonal diversity may be underestimated. A rise in Spike-specific TCR breadth and depth followed two AZD1222 doses.

In germline, CDR1 is LGHNA, CDR2 YNFKEQ. Deletions cut 0 bases from V and 6 bases from J, with 11 bases between. The CDR3 covers 15 residues. Concerning this clone: What it binds is unknown.

Assay used: immunoSEQ multiplex PCR; TCRdb lists only in-frame clones, some missing. The data show more than 150,000 clones, with 85% to 95% seen just once and about 9.4% held by the top ten. This sequence joins TRBV4-2 and TRBJ2-2; perhaps TRBD2 as D (6 bases). The TCR sequence derives from an adult in good health. Source: peripheral blood, taken on day 0 of AZD1222 vaccination. The CDR3 bases are TGTGCCAGCAGCCAAGAAAACGGGAGTCCCGGGGAGCTGTTTTTT. Translated: CASSQENGSPGELFF.